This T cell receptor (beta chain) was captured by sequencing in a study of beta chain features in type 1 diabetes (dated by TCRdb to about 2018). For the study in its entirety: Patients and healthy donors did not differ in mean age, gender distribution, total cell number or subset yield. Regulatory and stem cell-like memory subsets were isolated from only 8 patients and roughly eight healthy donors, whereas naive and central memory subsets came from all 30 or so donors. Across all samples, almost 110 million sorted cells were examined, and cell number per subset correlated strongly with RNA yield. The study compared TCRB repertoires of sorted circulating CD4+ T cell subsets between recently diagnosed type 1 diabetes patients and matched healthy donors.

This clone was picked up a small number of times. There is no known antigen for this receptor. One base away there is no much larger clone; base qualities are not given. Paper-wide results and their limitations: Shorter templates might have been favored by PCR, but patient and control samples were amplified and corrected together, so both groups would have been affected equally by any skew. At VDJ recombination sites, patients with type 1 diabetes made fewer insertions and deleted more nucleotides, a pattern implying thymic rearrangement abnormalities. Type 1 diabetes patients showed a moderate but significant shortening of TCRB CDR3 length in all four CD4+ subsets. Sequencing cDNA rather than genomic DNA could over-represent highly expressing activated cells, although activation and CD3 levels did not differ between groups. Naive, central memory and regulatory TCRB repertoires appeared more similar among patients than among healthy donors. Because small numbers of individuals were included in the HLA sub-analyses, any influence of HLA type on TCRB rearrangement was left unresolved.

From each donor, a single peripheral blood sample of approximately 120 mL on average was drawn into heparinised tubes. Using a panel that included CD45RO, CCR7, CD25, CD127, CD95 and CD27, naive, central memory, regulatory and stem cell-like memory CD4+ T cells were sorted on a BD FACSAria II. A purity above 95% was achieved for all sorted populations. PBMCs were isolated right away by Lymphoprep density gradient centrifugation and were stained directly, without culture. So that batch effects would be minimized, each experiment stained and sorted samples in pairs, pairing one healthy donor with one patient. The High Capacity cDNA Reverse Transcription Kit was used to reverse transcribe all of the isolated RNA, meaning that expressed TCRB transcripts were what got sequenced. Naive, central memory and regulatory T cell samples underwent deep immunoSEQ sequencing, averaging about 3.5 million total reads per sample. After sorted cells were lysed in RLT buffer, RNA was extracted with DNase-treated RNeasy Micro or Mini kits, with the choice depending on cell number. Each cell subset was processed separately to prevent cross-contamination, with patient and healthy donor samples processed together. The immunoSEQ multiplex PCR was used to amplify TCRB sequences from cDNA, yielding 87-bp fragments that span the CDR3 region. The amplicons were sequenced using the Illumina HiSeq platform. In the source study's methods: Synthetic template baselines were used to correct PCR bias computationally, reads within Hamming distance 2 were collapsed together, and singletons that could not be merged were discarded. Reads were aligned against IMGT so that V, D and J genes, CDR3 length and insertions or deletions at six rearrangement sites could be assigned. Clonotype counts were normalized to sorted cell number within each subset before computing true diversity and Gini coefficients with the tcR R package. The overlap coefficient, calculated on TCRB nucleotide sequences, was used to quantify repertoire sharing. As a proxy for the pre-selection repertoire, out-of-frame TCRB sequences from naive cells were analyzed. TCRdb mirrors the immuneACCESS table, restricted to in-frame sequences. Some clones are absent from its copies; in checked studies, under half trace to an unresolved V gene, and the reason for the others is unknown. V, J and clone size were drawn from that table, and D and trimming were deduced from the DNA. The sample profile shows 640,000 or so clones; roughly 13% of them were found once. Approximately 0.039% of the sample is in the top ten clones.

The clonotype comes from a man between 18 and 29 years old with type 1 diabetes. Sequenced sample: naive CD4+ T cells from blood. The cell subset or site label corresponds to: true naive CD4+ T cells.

The sequenced DNA is TGCAGCGCAGCGGTTAATGGTTACAATGAGCAGTTCTTC. The translation is CSAAVNGYNEQFF. The chain employs TRBV29-1 and TRBJ2-1, and the D gene may be TRBD2, 5 bases matching. V is cut by 7 bases and J by 4 bases, and the space between the germline ends is 14 bases. In the germline V gene, CDR1 corresponds to SQVTM and CDR2 to ANQGSEA. The CDR3 goes from the cysteine to the phenylalanine over 13 residues. The DNA shown is the 39-base CDR3, in frame from base 1.